Below, 32 T cell receptor beta chains from the same sample are listed, as sequenced in a study of T-cell reconstitution after alpha-beta-depleted transplantation in children. Preparing the TCRbeta library involved the use of unique molecular identifiers. In TCRdb, the PCR reads were re-called with MiXCR into one record per CDR3 protein. This sample has approximately 270,000 distinct CDR3 sequences, with more than 9% found just once. The material sequenced was PBMCs from the stem cell graft donor, taken from the stem cell graft. The receptors shown here come from a human donor who donated a stem cell graft to a child with SCID.

This clonotype was found a few times. This sequence joins TRBV5-1 and TRBJ2-7; the match to TRBD1 covers 9 bases. The germline CDR1 and CDR2 sequences are SGHRS and YFSETQ. The CDR3 contains 16 residues. V trimming: 2 bases; J trimming: 4 bases; junction bases outside the gene matches: 10. The CDR3 DNA is TGCGCCAGCAGCTTCGAAGGGACAGGGAGGCCTTACGAGCAGTACTTC. It codes for CASSFEGTGRPYEQYF.

This clonotype was recorded many times. This sequence joins TRBV14 and TRBJ1-1; no clear D gene. This CDR3 comprises 14 residues. Germline V gene data show CDR1 as SGHDN and CDR2 as FVKESK. V was shortened by 1 base and J by 2 bases, with 8 bases between the two germline ends. The CDR3 protein is CASSQVNLNTEAFF. DNA of the CDR3: TGTGCCAGCAGCCAAGTCAACCTCAACACTGAAGCTTTCTTT.

There are a few counts of this clonotype. The gene calls are TRBV4-1 and TRBJ2-7; the D is unclear. CDR1 is MGHRA and CDR2 is YSYEKL in the germline V gene. The CDR3 runs to 15 residues. V lost 0 bases and J 1 base, leaving 10 bases between the germline ends. CDR3 DNA: TGCGCCAGCAGCCAAGATCGTATGGGTTCCTACGAGCAGTACTTC. Protein sequence: CASSQDRMGSYEQYF.

In this sample, this clonotype turned up a few times. The chain has TRBV20-1 and TRBJ2-7; 7 bases are shared with TRBD2. The CDR3 loop spans 12 amino acids. After removal of 5 bases from V and 4 bases from J, the junction contained 5 bases not matched to a gene. Germline CDR1 reads DFQATT; CDR2 reads SNEGSKA (reference sequence). This chain's CDR3 is CSAPGRSYEQYF. CDR3 DNA: TGCAGTGCTCCCGGGAGGTCGTACGAGCAGTACTTC.

This clonotype was recorded at least ten times. V usage is TRBV19 and J usage is TRBJ2-5; D perhaps matches TRBD2 (5 bases). This CDR3 is 13 amino acids long. Trimming stripped 9 bases from V and 3 bases from J, with 14 bases between. Germline CDR1 and CDR2: LNHDA and SQIVND (reference sequence). DNA for the CDR3: TGTGCCAGCCGTCCTATGGGAGAAGAGACCCAGTACTTC. Its translation: CASRPMGEETQYF.

This clonotype was recorded a few times. This chain links TRBV27 with TRBJ2-5, with D unresolved. Germline CDR1 MNHEY, CDR2 SMNVEV (reference sequence). V was shortened by 1 base and J by 3 bases, with 6 bases between the two germline ends. This CDR3 is built from 13 residues. CDR3 nucleotides: TGTGCCAGCAGTTTATGGGCAGAAGAGACCCAGTACTTC. As protein: CASSLWAEETQYF.

This clonotype was observed a few times. The chain carries TRBV10-3 and TRBJ2-4; D is undetermined. Germline CDR1 is ENHRY and CDR2 is SYGVKD. The CDR3 runs 14 residues. The V end lost 8 bases, the J end lost 1 base, and 12 bases lay between the germline ends. CDR3 DNA sequence: TGTGCCATCGCGCCTTCCCTGGCCAAAAACATTCAGTACTTC. Amino acid sequence: CAIAPSLAKNIQYF.

This clonotype was observed a handful of times. The chain couples TRBV11-2 to TRBJ2-7; D gene uncertain. The CDR3 extends over 16 amino acids. With 1 base removed from V and 0 bases from J, the gap between germline ends came to 13 bases. Germline CDR1 reads SGHAT; CDR2 reads FQNNGV. CDR3 nucleotides: TGTGCCAGCAGCTTAGCAGGCGGTTTTAGCTCCTACGAGCAGTACTTC. It translates to CASSLAGGFSSYEQYF.

This clonotype was counted a few times. The chain recombines TRBV7-2 with TRBJ2-7; 10 bases line up with TRBD2. V shed 4 bases, J shed 2 bases, and the junction held 5 bases outside the gene matches. The CDR3 has 15 residues. The germline V gene encodes CDR1 SGHTA and CDR2 FQGNSA. CDR3 protein: CASSYIAGGTYEQYF. The CDR3 DNA sequence: TGTGCCAGCAGCTATATAGCGGGGGGCACCTACGAGCAGTACTTC.

V gene TRBV9 combines with J gene TRBJ2-7; 13 nucleotides agree with TRBD2. The germline V gene has CDR1 SGDLS and CDR2 YYNGEE. Trimming removed 0 bases from V and 5 bases from J; junction bases left unmatched: 2. CDR3 size: 15 residues. CDR3 in amino acids: CASSVVGTSGDEQYF. CDR3 DNA: TGTGCCAGCAGCGTAGTTGGGACTAGCGGGGACGAGCAGTACTTC.

V is TRBV6-5 and J is TRBJ2-2; 7 nucleotides line up with TRBD2. The CDR3 runs to 15 residues. CDR1 is MNHEY, CDR2 SVGAGI, per germline. J lost 4 bases, V lost 1 base, and 3 bases had no gene match. This CDR3 reads CASSYWGGGTGELFF. In DNA form, the CDR3 reads TGTGCCAGCAGTTACTGGGGCGGGGGCACCGGGGAGCTGTTTTTT.

This clonotype was counted between two and nine times. The chain links TRBV7-8 to TRBJ2-3; 9 bases are shared with TRBD2. The V gene end was trimmed by 1 base and the J gene end by 8 bases; junction bases not matched to a gene: 7. Germline V gene data show CDR1 as SGHVS and CDR2 as FQNEAQ. This CDR3 contains 15 residues. The CDR3 spells CASSLVGSGGRTQYF. The CDR3 DNA is TGTGCCAGCAGCTTAGTGGGTAGCGGGGGACGTACGCAGTATTTT.

By sample share, this clonotype is medium-sized. This chain joins TRBV12-3 or TRBV12-4 and TRBJ1-1; D possibly corresponds to TRBD1 (5 bases). V was cut by 6 bases and J by 1 base, with 12 bases left in between. The CDR3 contains 14 residues. CDR3 sequence reads: CASSPGTGNTEAFF. The CDR3 nucleotides read TGTGCCAGCAGCCCTGGGACCGGGAACACTGAAGCTTTCTTT.

The chain is built from TRBV10-3 and TRBJ1-6, with D possibly TRBD1 on 5 matching bases. V dropped 10 bases and J dropped 6 bases, with 19 bases sitting between them. The CDR3 runs 15 residues. Germline lookup yields CDR1 ENHRY and CDR2 SYGVKD. CDR3 in amino acids: CANRDGGVRNSPLHF. CDR3 bases: TGTGCCAATCGTGACGGGGGGGTTCGTAATTCACCCCTCCACTTT.

The V gene is TRBV9, the J gene TRBJ2-2; D might be TRBD1 (5 bases). This CDR3 has 15 residues. The V end was cut by 1 base, the J end by 5 bases, with 12 bases between. CDR1 and CDR2 (germline): SGDLS, YYNGEE. DNA for the CDR3: TGTGCCAGCAGCGTACATCCAGGGCCAACCGGGGAGCTGTTTTTT. Translation: CASSVHPGPTGELFF.

There are a few counts of this clonotype. V gene TRBV10-3 combines with J gene TRBJ1-1; D is perhaps TRBD1 (6 bases). V was clipped by 1 base and J by 1 base, with 13 bases between them. There are 16 residues in the CDR3. Germline values: CDR1 ENHRY, CDR2 SYGVKD. CDR3 amino acids: CAISEFQGGGNTEAFF. CDR3 bases: TGTGCCATCAGTGAGTTCCAGGGAGGGGGGAACACTGAAGCTTTCTTT.

This clonotype was recorded many times. This rearrangement joins TRBV5-1 to TRBJ2-3; D assignment may be TRBD1 or TRBD2 (5 bases each). V was clipped by 1 base and J by 6 bases, with 9 bases between them. This CDR3 has 13 residues. Germline loops: CDR1 SGHRS, CDR2 YFSETQ. CDR3 sequence: CASSLWGMDTQYF. The CDR3 nucleotides are TGCGCCAGCAGCTTGTGGGGGATGGATACGCAGTATTTT.

J is TRBJ2-2 and V is TRBV7-3, with TRBD1 matching over 7 bases. The CDR3 runs 16 residues. With 1 base clipped from V and 2 bases from J, the junction kept 4 bases outside the gene matches. Germline V gene lookup returns CDR1 SGHTA and CDR2 FQGTGA. This chain's CDR3 is CASSLRRGPNTGELFF. Here the CDR3 DNA reads TGTGCCAGCAGCTTAAGAAGGGGGCCAAACACCGGGGAGCTGTTTTTT.

This clonotype has more than one count but fewer than ten. The chain carries TRBV5-1 and TRBJ2-6, with 13 bases identical to TRBD2. The CDR3 contains 17 residues. The trim removed 5 bases at V and 0 bases at J, leaving 2 bases unmatched. Germline V CDR1 and CDR2: SGHRS, YFSETQ. The CDR3 DNA reads TGCGCCAGCAGGGGACTAGCGGGATTCTCTGGGGCCAACGTCCTGACTTTC. It yields the protein CASRGLAGFSGANVLTF.

The rearrangement links TRBV27 to TRBJ2-3; the D is unclear. Trimming cost V 5 bases and J 3 bases, with 24 bases left between them. Germline values: CDR1 MNHEY, CDR2 SMNVEV (reference sequence). The CDR3 runs 18 residues. CDR3 residues: CASSPRAPPGSMTDTQYF. CDR3 coding DNA: TGTGCCAGCAGTCCCCGTGCCCCCCCCGGTAGTATGACAGATACGCAGTATTTT.

In its sample, this clonotype was seen many times. The V and J genes are TRBV11-1 and TRBJ2-7; D unclear. Germline lookup yields CDR1 SGHAT and CDR2 FQDESV (reference sequence). Between the trimmed V and J ends, which lost 7 bases and 2 bases, there was a span of 12 bases. This CDR3 comprises 13 residues. CDR3 loop: CASTRWGPYEQYF. The CDR3 DNA reads TGTGCCAGCACCCGTTGGGGTCCCTACGAGCAGTACTTC.

This clonotype was recorded a few times. This chain links TRBV19 with TRBJ1-6, with a weak D call TRBD1 (6 bases). Per germline, CDR1 LNHDA and CDR2 SQIVND (reference sequence). The CDR3 runs 14 residues. Trimming cost V 4 bases and J 7 bases, with 11 bases left between them. DNA for the CDR3: TGTGCCAGTAGTACACAGGGCAGGAATTCACCCCTCCACTTT. Protein product: CASSTQGRNSPLHF.

The chain uses TRBV7-9 and TRBJ2-3; 9 bases align to TRBD2. With 9 bases clipped from V and 0 bases from J, the junction kept 10 bases outside the gene matches. CDR3 length: 16 residues. The germline V gene encodes CDR1 SEHNR and CDR2 FQNEAQ (reference sequence). CDR3 loop: CARSPLAGESTDTQYF. DNA of the CDR3: TGTGCCAGAAGCCCCTTAGCGGGGGAGAGCACAGATACGCAGTATTTT.

This clonotype was seen more than once but under ten times. In nucleotides, the CDR3 is TGTGCCAGCAGCCGGACAGGGCCAGATACGCAGTATTTT. As protein: CASSRTGPDTQYF. This sequence joins TRBV5-6 and TRBJ2-3, with 8 positions matching TRBD1. Germline-derived CDR1 and CDR2 are SGHDT and YYEEEE. The CDR3 spans 13 residues. J gave up 4 bases and V 4 bases, and 2 bases lay outside the gene matches.

In this sample, this clonotype turned up many times. The V gene is TRBV10-2, the J gene TRBJ1-1; D not resolved. The CDR3 loop spans 12 amino acids. Germline loops: CDR1 WSHSY, CDR2 SAAADI. V lost 6 bases to trimming and J lost 0 bases, with 5 bases between them. The chain's CDR3 is CASSAMNTEAFF. In nucleotides, the CDR3 is TGCGCCAGCAGCGCAATGAACACTGAAGCTTTCTTT.

The rearrangement joins TRBV29-1 to TRBJ1-1, with no clear D. The germline V gene has CDR1 SQVTM and CDR2 ANQGSEA. This CDR3 is 10 amino acids long. Trimming left V 3 bases short and J 11 bases short, with 10 bases between. The DNA for the CDR3 is TGCAGCGTTGACTCCTCACCGGCTTTCTTT. Translation gives CSVDSSPAFF.

The chain employs TRBV12-3 or TRBV12-4 and TRBJ2-7; D assignment may be TRBD1 or TRBD2 (5 bases each). The V gene lost 6 bases and the J gene lost 3 bases, with 18 bases spanning the gap. The CDR3 sequence is 15 residues long. CDR3 amino acids: CASSPSPGPSYEQYF. The DNA of the CDR3 is TGTGCCAGCAGCCCCTCCCCGGGACCGAGCTACGAGCAGTACTTC.

The chain is built from TRBV7-2 and TRBJ2-6, with 8 bases identical to TRBD2. The CDR3 is 16 amino acids. CDR1 is SGHTA, CDR2 FQGNSA, per germline. Germline trimming cut 5 bases from V and 2 bases from J; bases unmatched to any gene: 5. CDR3 sequence (DNA): TGTGCCAGCAGCCGGGGGGGAGCCCCTGGGGCCAACGTCCTGACTTTC. Its protein is CASSRGGAPGANVLTF.

This clonotype appeared many times. V is TRBV12-3 or TRBV12-4 and J is TRBJ2-3, with 8 positions matching TRBD2. The CDR3 sequence is 15 residues long. V trimming: 1 base; J trimming: 2 bases; junction bases outside the gene matches: 2. CDR3 in amino acids: CASSLVAGYTDTQYF. DNA of the CDR3: TGTGCCAGCAGTTTAGTAGCGGGGTACACAGATACGCAGTATTTT.

The chain uses TRBV18 and TRBJ2-5; 7 bases line up with TRBD2. The CDR3 extends over 16 amino acids. Per the germline V gene, CDR1 is KGHSH and CDR2 is LQKENI. V was pared by 0 bases and J by 0 bases, with 4 bases of the junction left unmatched. CDR3: CASSPPSGSYQETQYF. The CDR3 coding sequence is TGTGCCAGCTCACCACCTAGCGGGTCCTACCAAGAGACCCAGTACTTC.

V usage is TRBV7-6 and J usage is TRBJ2-3, with TRBD1 identical over 11 bases. The germline gives CDR1 SGHVS, CDR2 FNYEAQ. With 1 base clipped from V and 2 bases from J, the junction kept 5 bases outside the gene matches. CDR3 length: 17 residues. CDR3 DNA: TGTGCCAGCAGCTTAGAACGGACAGGGGGCCTCACAGATACGCAGTATTTT. Its protein is CASSLERTGGLTDTQYF.

This clonotype has a handful of counts. This chain's CDR3 is CASSPGVGVNTEAFF. CDR3 DNA: TGTGCCAGCTCACCAGGGGTAGGGGTGAACACTGAAGCTTTCTTT. The chain uses TRBV18 and TRBJ1-1; perhaps TRBD1 as D (5 bases). The CDR3 totals 15 residues. CDR1 is KGHSH and CDR2 is LQKENI in the germline V gene. V lost 2 bases to trimming and J lost 0 bases, with 10 bases between them.